These T cell receptor beta chains were read from a single sample in a study of shared clonotypes between healthy human individuals. TCRdb's copy holds only in-frame clones and misses some; the assay was immunoSEQ multiplex PCR. The table includes under 600,000 clones, around 78% detected once. The sample consisted of PBMCs. The receptors derive from a woman between 40 and 50 years old in good health. Some clones in this sample may be carry-over from other donors' samples. The CDR3 runs from the conserved cysteine through the conserved F or W. The D gene is left open where the match is weak. Only some rows state a clone size, as once, few, many or a class for expanded clones.

clone_size d_call j_call v_call cdr3_nt cdr3_aa
NA TRBD1 TRBJ2-7 TRBV29-1 TGCAGCGTGACCACCGGACAGGCGTACTACGAGCAGTACTTC CSVTTGQAYYEQYF
NA TRBD2 TRBJ2-7 TRBV4-3 TGCGCCAGCAGCCGAGAACTAGCGGAAAGCTACGAGCAGTACTTC CASSRELAESYEQYF
NA TRBD1 TRBJ2-7 TRBV15 TGTGCCACCAGCTTTTCCGCGACGGGACAGACCTACGAGCAGTACTTC CATSFSATGQTYEQYF
NA TRBD1 TRBJ2-1 TRBV11-2 TGTGCCAGCATACCCGGGACAGGGTGGGACAATGAGCAGTTCTTC CASIPGTGWDNEQFF
NA NA TRBJ2-1 TRBV19 TGTGCCAGTAGTACACCGGGACTTGGGCACTACAATGAGCAGTTCTTC CASSTPGLGHYNEQFF
NA TRBD1 TRBJ1-2 TRBV5-1 TGCGCCAGCAGCTTGGCCGGGACAGGGGCTGGCTACACCTTC CASSLAGTGAGYTF
NA NA TRBJ2-1 TRBV5-4 TGTGCCAGCAGCTTGGCCCCGGCTTTAGAGCAGTTCTTC CASSLAPALEQFF
NA NA TRBJ1-5 TRBV6-4 TGTGCCAGCAGTGCTTCGCCAGATAGCAATCAGCCCCAGCATTTT CASSASPDSNQPQHF
NA TRBD1 TRBJ2-3 TRBV28 TGTGCCAGCAGACGGACAGGGAGCACAGATACGCAGTATTTT CASRRTGSTDTQYF
NA NA TRBJ2-7 TRBV30 TGTGCCTGGAGTGGGGACAAATTCACCTACGAGCAGTACTTC CAWSGDKFTYEQYF
many TRBD1 TRBJ1-1 TRBV5-1 TGCGCCAGCAGCGACACAGGGGGCGCCGGGGAAGCTTTCTTT CASSDTGGAGEAFF
NA NA TRBJ2-7 TRBV5-1 TGCGCCAGCAGCTTGGACGGGTCCTCCTACGAGCAGTACTTC CASSLDGSSYEQYF
NA NA TRBJ2-7 TRBV19 TGTGCCAGTAGTATAGATCACCGGGGAGAGGCTTCCTACGAGCAGTACTTC CASSIDHRGEASYEQYF
NA TRBD2 TRBJ2-3 TRBV5-1 TGCGCCAGCAGCTTGGAGGCGGGAGCTTCTGATACGCAGTATTTT CASSLEAGASDTQYF
NA NA TRBJ2-7 TRBV4-1 TGCGCCAGCAGCCAACTGCAAGGGGATGCCTACGAGCAGTACTTC CASSQLQGDAYEQYF
NA NA TRBJ2-3 TRBV5-1 TGCGCCAGCAGTCCCCTGGGCCGAGCCGCAGATACGCAGTATTTT CASSPLGRAADTQYF
NA NA TRBJ2-5 TRBV21-1 TGTGCCAGCAGCAAACCGACTAGAGAAGACCGAGATGGGGAAGAGACCCAGTACTTC CASSKPTREDRDGEETQYF
NA NA TRBJ2-2 TRBV11-3 TGTGCCAGCAGCTCTAGGAATAGCGAGAACACCGGGGAGCTGTTTTTT CASSSRNSENTGELFF
NA TRBD2 TRBJ2-7 TRBV7-9 TGTGCCAGCAGCTTCCCCAGGGGAGCGGGAGAGACCTACGAGCAGTACTTC CASSFPRGAGETYEQYF
NA NA TRBJ2-7 TRBV5-5 TGTGCCAGCAGCTTGGCCCGCGGGTCCTCCTCCCTAGAGCAGTACTTC CASSLARGSSSLEQYF
NA NA TRBJ2-1 TRBV6-5 TGTGCCAGCAGTTACCCCGGGGTGGATGAGCAGTTCTTC CASSYPGVDEQFF
few NA TRBJ1-1 TRBV7-2 TGTGCCAGCAGCTTAGTCCTCGGGGAAAACACTGAAGCTTTCTTT CASSLVLGENTEAFF
NA NA TRBJ1-1 TRBV5-6 TGTGCCAGCAGCTTGGTTCTGAACACTGAAGCTTTCTTT CASSLVLNTEAFF
NA NA TRBJ2-5 TRBV4-2 TGTGCCAGCAGCCTCCGGGACCCTGGGACCCAGTACTTC CASSLRDPGTQYF
once TRBD2 TRBJ2-3 TRBV2 TGTGCCAGCAGAACTAGCGGAAGCGCAGATACGCAGTATTTT CASRTSGSADTQYF
once NA TRBJ2-7 TRBV7-8 TGTGCCAGCAGCTTACAACCGGGGTCGAGCGAGCAGTACTTC CASSLQPGSSEQYF
NA TRBD2 TRBJ2-7 TRBV19 TGTGCCAGTAGTCAGACTAGCGGGAGCATCGACGAGCAGTACTTC CASSQTSGSIDEQYF
once NA TRBJ1-2 TRBV11-2 TGTGCCAGCAGTCCAGGGGCCGTAAACTATGGCTACACCTTC CASSPGAVNYGYTF
NA NA TRBJ2-1 TRBV7-7 TGTGCCAGCAGCTTTGGCGTCAGGGATGAGCAGTTCTTC CASSFGVRDEQFF
NA TRBD2 TRBJ2-1 TRBV18 TGTGCCAGCTCACCCCCGGGGGCTAGCGGGAATGAGCAGTTCTTC CASSPPGASGNEQFF
NA TRBD2 TRBJ2-7 TRBV7-3 TGTGCCAGCAGCTTAACTAGCGGGAGTCACGAGCAGTACTTC CASSLTSGSHEQYF
NA TRBD2 TRBJ2-7 TRBV11-1 TGTGCCAGCAGCTCGCGACTAGCGGGAGTCTCCTACGAGCAGTACTTC CASSSRLAGVSYEQYF
NA NA TRBJ2-5 TRBV9 TGTGCCAGCAGCAACCCCCAAGAGACCCAGTACTTC CASSNPQETQYF
once NA TRBJ2-7 TRBV7-6 TGTGCCAGCAGCTTAGCCCCCCCCGGGGAATACGAGCAGTACTTC CASSLAPPGEYEQYF
once NA TRBJ1-5 TRBV2 TGTGCCAGCAGTGAACCCGGGGGTCAGCCCCAGCATTTT CASSEPGGQPQHF
NA NA TRBJ2-7 TRBV29-1 TGCAGCGTTGCCGGATCGGGTAGCTCCTACGAGCAGTACTTC CSVAGSGSSYEQYF
once TRBD1 TRBJ2-5 TRBV19 TGTGCCAGTAGTATAGGGACAGGGGGGACGGAAGAGACCCAGTACTTC CASSIGTGGTEETQYF
NA NA TRBJ1-1 TRBV5-4 TGTGCCAGCAGCTTGGGGTTGGGACCGAACACTGAAGCTTTCTTT CASSLGLGPNTEAFF
NA NA TRBJ2-3 TRBV30 TGTGCCTGGAGTTGGGGGGACACAGATACGCAGTATTTT CAWSWGDTDTQYF
NA TRBD1 TRBJ2-6 TRBV7-9 TGTGCCAGCAGCGCGACAGGGAGCTCTGGGGCCAACGTCCTGACTTTC CASSATGSSGANVLTF
many NA TRBJ1-1 TRBV30 TGTGCCTGGAGTCCCTTCGGCTTGGGTGGGTTAGGGAACACTGAAGCTTTCTTT CAWSPFGLGGLGNTEAFF
NA NA TRBJ1-3 TRBV10-3 TGTGCCATCAGGGGCCTCGACCGCTCTGGAAACACCATATATTTT CAIRGLDRSGNTIYF
few TRBD2 TRBJ2-5 TRBV27 TGTGCCAGCAGTATGACTAGCGGGTGGGAGGAGACCCAGTACTTC CASSMTSGWEETQYF
once NA TRBJ2-7 TRBV28 TGTGCCAGCTTGACACCCGAGGGGGGGAACCTCCACGAGCAGTACTTC CASLTPEGGNLHEQYF
NA TRBD1 TRBJ2-3 TRBV4-1 TGCGCCAGCAGCCAGCCGACAGGGGGTAAGCAGTATTTT CASSQPTGGKQYF
NA NA TRBJ2-2 TRBV10-3 TGTGCCATCAGTGAGTCTGGGACACTGAACACCGGGGAGCTGTTTTTT CAISESGTLNTGELFF
NA NA TRBJ2-5 TRBV7-8 TGTGCCAGCAGCCAACTTACCGCCCAAGAGACCCAGTACTTC CASSQLTAQETQYF
once NA TRBJ1-2 TRBV30 TGTGCCTGGAGTGTAACTACAGCCGCTAACTATGGCTACACCTTC CAWSVTTAANYGYTF
NA TRBD1 TRBJ2-7 TRBV7-2 TGTGCCAGCAGCTTAGGAAAGGTGGGGACAGGGGGTTACGAGCAGTACTTC CASSLGKVGTGGYEQYF
NA TRBD2 TRBJ2-7 TRBV14 TGTGCCAGCAGCCCTCTCGGACTAGCGGGAGCTTACGAGCAGTACTTC CASSPLGLAGAYEQYF
few NA TRBJ1-2 TRBV5-4 TGTGCCAGCAGCCGCCTAAGTACGGTTAACTATGGCTACACCTTC CASSRLSTVNYGYTF
NA NA TRBJ2-2 TRBV27 TGTGCCAGCAGTGGGGGGGCAGGGTTAGCCGGGGAGCTGTTTTTT CASSGGAGLAGELFF
NA TRBD1 TRBJ2-2 TRBV30 TGTGCCTGGCAAGGACGGGAAAAACAGGGGGCCCTGACCGGGGAGCTGTTTTTT CAWQGREKQGALTGELFF
NA TRBD1 TRBJ2-7 TRBV28 TGTGCCAGCAGTTTACGGCCATCCCAGGGGGCCTACGAGCAGTACTTC CASSLRPSQGAYEQYF
NA TRBD1 TRBJ2-1 TRBV11-2 TGTGCCAGCAGCTCCCAGGGGGTGGAGCAGTTCTTC CASSSQGVEQFF
NA NA TRBJ1-5 TRBV19 TGTGCCAGTAGTCGGGGCTCGGCAGGGGACCTCTATAGCAATCAGCCCCAGCATTTT CASSRGSAGDLYSNQPQHF
once NA TRBJ2-5 TRBV7-9 TGTGCCAGCAGCCCTACCAATGGGGGCCAGTACTTC CASSPTNGGQYF
NA NA TRBJ2-2 TRBV4-1 TGCGCCAGCAGCCTACAGTTAACCACCGGGGAGCTGTTTTTT CASSLQLTTGELFF